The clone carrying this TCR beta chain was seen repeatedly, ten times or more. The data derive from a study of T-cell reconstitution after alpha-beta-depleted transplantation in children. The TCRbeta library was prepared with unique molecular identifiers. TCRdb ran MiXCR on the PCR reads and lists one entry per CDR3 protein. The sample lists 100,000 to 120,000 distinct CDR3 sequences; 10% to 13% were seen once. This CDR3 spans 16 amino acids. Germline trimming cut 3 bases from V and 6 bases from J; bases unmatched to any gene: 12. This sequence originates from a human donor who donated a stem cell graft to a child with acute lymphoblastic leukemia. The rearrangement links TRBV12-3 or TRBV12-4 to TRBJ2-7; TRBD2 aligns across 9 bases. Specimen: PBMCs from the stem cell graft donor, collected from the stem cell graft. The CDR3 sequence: CASSLTSSGKEGEQYF. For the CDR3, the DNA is TGTGCCAGCAGTTTGACGTCTAGCGGGAAAGAAGGCGAGCAGTACTTC.